A selection of T cell receptor beta chains follows, all from one sample in a study of neurological immune-mediated disorders. TCRdb passed the 5' RACE reads through MiXCR, listing each CDR3 protein once. In the table there are more than 75,000 distinct CDR3 sequences, about 4.5% of which are singletons. The specimen sequenced was PBMCs. The receptor source for this set is a woman aged 55-70 years with multiple sclerosis. CDR3s include the opening cysteine and the closing phenylalanine or tryptophan. The D gene is left open where the match is weak. The size entry is marked missing in some rows and otherwise reads once, few, many or a size class.

many,TRBD1,TRBJ2-2,TRBV24-1,CATSEGQGIGTGELFF,TGTGCCACCAGTGAAGGACAGGGGATAGGCACCGGGGAGCTGTTTTTT
many,TRBD1,TRBJ2-7,TRBV10-2,CASSDKGQGSYEQYF,TGCGCCAGCAGTGACAAGGGACAGGGGTCCTACGAGCAGTACTTC
many,TRBD2,TRBJ2-1,TRBV20-1,CSARGFRGSGGTRSYNEQFF,TGCAGTGCTAGAGGCTTTCGTGGTAGCGGGGGTACTCGCTCCTACAATGAGCAGTTCTTC
many,NA,TRBJ1-4,TRBV5-1,CASSSSGATNEKLFF,TGCGCCAGCAGCTCATCTGGAGCAACTAATGAAAAACTGTTTTTT
few,TRBD2,TRBJ2-2,TRBV27,CASSLFGLAGGPNTGELSF,TGTGCCAGCAGTTTATTCGGGCTAGCGGGGGGCCCGAACACCGGGGAGCTGTCTTTT
many,NA,TRBJ1-4,TRBV20-1,CSARRAGKATNEKLFF,TGCAGTGCCCGGCGGGCGGGGAAGGCAACTAATGAAAAACTGTTTTTT
many,NA,TRBJ2-7,TRBV18,CASSLRDAGRDEQYF,TGTGCCAGCTCACTCCGGGACGCCGGCAGAGACGAGCAGTACTTC
many,NA,TRBJ2-3,TRBV6-5,CASSYNRGTDTQYF,TGTGCCAGCAGTTACAACCGGGGGACAGATACGCAGTATTTT
NA,NA,TRBJ1-3,TRBV20-1,CSAIDRISGNTIYF,TGCAGTGCAATCGACAGAATCTCTGGAAACACCATATATTTT
many,NA,TRBJ1-1,TRBV4-1,CASSQDLTGRTEAFF,TGCGCCAGCAGCCAAGATTTAACCGGCCGCACTGAAGCTTTCTTT
many,TRBD1,TRBJ2-1,TRBV12-3/TRBV12-4,CASRSRGQGYNEQFF,TGTGCCAGCAGAAGCAGGGGGCAAGGTTACAATGAGCAGTTCTTC
many,NA,TRBJ2-7,TRBV20-1,CSASPSVTYEQYF,TGCAGTGCGAGCCCATCGGTCACCTACGAGCAGTACTTC
many,NA,TRBJ1-6,TRBV5-1,CASSLEGASGTPLHF,TGCGCCAGCAGCTTGGAAGGGGCAAGTGGGACACCCCTCCACTTT
many,TRBD1,TRBJ2-5,TRBV29-1,CSVRPGQGLGETQYF,TGCAGCGTTCGCCCCGGACAGGGCCTCGGGGAGACCCAGTACTTC
many,TRBD2,TRBJ2-1,TRBV7-2,CASSRFSSGGRNEQFF,TGTGCCAGCAGCCGTTTTTCTAGCGGGGGGCGCAATGAGCAGTTCTTC
many,NA,TRBJ2-7,TRBV5-1,CASSLVLDYEQYF,TGCGCCAGCAGCTTGGTGTTGGACTACGAGCAGTACTTC
many,TRBD1,TRBJ2-3,TRBV6-6,CASAAGQGSTDTQYF,TGTGCCAGCGCCGCGGGACAGGGGAGCACAGATACGCAGTATTTT
many,NA,TRBJ2-1,TRBV3-1,CASSQFGGAYNEQFF,TGTGCCAGCAGCCAATTCGGCGGGGCATACAATGAGCAGTTCTTC
many,NA,TRBJ2-5,TRBV28,CASSLIRETQYF,TGTGCCAGCAGTTTAATACGAGAGACCCAGTACTTC
many,TRBD1,TRBJ2-1,TRBV7-2,CASSQETGREQFF,TGTGCCAGCAGCCAAGAGACAGGGCGTGAGCAGTTCTTC
many,NA,TRBJ1-1,TRBV12-3/TRBV12-4,CASSSRLDTEAFF,TGTGCCAGCAGTTCCCGACTTGATACTGAAGCTTTCTTT
NA,TRBD2,TRBJ2-7,TRBV6-5,CASSYSSFRTSAYEQYF,TGTGCCAGCAGTTACTCTTCTTTTAGGACTAGCGCCTACGAGCAGTACTTC
few,NA,TRBJ1-1,TRBV27,CASSLTRLTEAFF,TGTGCCAGCAGTCTGACAAGGTTGACTGAAGCTTTCTTT
many,NA,TRBJ1-5,TRBV15,CATSRDKVADYSNQPQHF,TGTGCCACCAGCAGAGATAAGGTGGCGGACTATAGCAATCAGCCCCAGCATTTT
few,TRBD2,TRBJ2-2,TRBV18,CASSPLRTSGGETGELFF,TGTGCCAGCTCACCACTCCGGACTAGCGGGGGTGAAACCGGGGAGCTGTTTTTT
many,NA,TRBJ1-1,TRBV6-5,CASRTTGMNTEAFF,TGTGCCAGCAGGACAACAGGGATGAACACTGAAGCTTTCTTT
many,TRBD2,TRBJ2-7,TRBV3-1,CASSQVGLAGGFSYEQYF,TGTGCCAGCAGCCAAGTGGGTCTAGCGGGGGGATTCTCCTACGAGCAGTACTTC
many,NA,TRBJ2-3,TRBV5-1,CASSLDKSTDTQYF,TGCGCCAGCAGCTTGGACAAGAGCACAGATACGCAGTATTTT
many,NA,TRBJ2-3,TRBV12-3/TRBV12-4,CASSLKGSPLRDTQYF,TGTGCCAGCAGTTTAAAGGGCAGTCCCCTCCGAGATACGCAGTATTTT
many,NA,TRBJ2-7,TRBV12-3/TRBV12-4,CASRRDGYEQYF,TGTGCCAGCAGACGGGACGGGTACGAGCAGTACTTC
many,TRBD1,TRBJ1-2,TRBV2,CASSREQGAYGYTF,TGTGCCAGCAGTCGAGAACAGGGGGCCTATGGCTACACCTTC
many,NA,TRBJ1-6,TRBV5-6,CASTSTNIRVSPLHF,TGTGCCAGCACGTCAACGAATATCAGGGTTTCACCCCTCCACTTT
NA,TRBD1,TRBJ1-2,TRBV29-1,CSVVGTGEGYTF,TGCAGCGTTGTTGGTACAGGGGAAGGCTACACCTTC
many,TRBD1,TRBJ1-2,TRBV20-1,CSARETRDRNYGYTF,TGCAGTGCTAGAGAGACCCGGGACAGGAACTATGGCTACACCTTC
many,TRBD2,TRBJ2-7,TRBV20-1,CSARLLAGGLGEQYF,TGCAGTGCTAGACTCCTAGCGGGGGGGCTGGGCGAGCAGTACTTC
NA,TRBD1,TRBJ1-1,TRBV19,CASSIPGQGNTEAFF,TGTGCCAGTAGTATTCCCGGACAGGGGAACACTGAAGCTTTCTTT
many,NA,TRBJ2-7,TRBV21-1,CASSTSTGIEQYF,TGTGCCAGCAGCACCTCAACAGGAATCGAGCAGTACTTC
many,TRBD1,TRBJ1-2,TRBV5-1,CASSLTQLTGTGPYGYTF,TGCGCCAGCAGCTTGACCCAACTCACCGGGACAGGGCCTTATGGCTACACCTTC
many,TRBD2,TRBJ2-2,TRBV7-6,CASSHEGAGGLITGELFF,TGTGCCAGCAGTCACGAAGGAGCGGGGGGCTTAATTACCGGGGAGCTGTTTTTT
many,TRBD1,TRBJ1-1,TRBV28,CASSLWQGAETEAFF,TGTGCCAGCAGTTTATGGCAGGGGGCAGAGACTGAAGCTTTCTTT
NA,NA,TRBJ1-2,TRBV6-1,CASSEAGDNYGYAF,TGTGCCAGCAGTGAAGCGGGGGACAACTATGGCTACGCCTTC
few,NA,TRBJ2-5,TRBV18,CASSPPNLQETQYF,TGTGCCAGCTCACCCCCAAACCTCCAAGAGACCCAGTACTTC